This T cell receptor (beta chain) derives from a study of molecular identifiers for immune sequencing clone quantification. Findings and caveats of the study: Same-barcode identical TCR molecules could make highly expanded clones look smaller than they are. Clones above 20 RNA copies contained over 98% of effector molecules but under 1% of naive ones.

Naive CD8 T cells underwent sorting with the CD8+CD4-CCR7+CD45RA+ definition. On this clonotype itself: What it recognizes is unknown.

Per the germline V gene, CDR1 is MNHEY and CDR2 is SVGEGT. V was pared by 4 bases and J by 4 bases, with 17 bases between. This CDR3 spans 15 amino acids. TCR libraries were built in bulk with a published protocol and specific TCR primers. TCRdb re-analysed the PCR reads in MiXCR, keeping a single row per CDR3 protein. The sample consists of around 480,000 distinct CDR3 sequences, about 26% of them appearing once. What was sequenced was naive CD8+ T cells from blood, with Jurkat cell RNA spiked in. Regarding subset: FACS-sorted CD8+CD4-CCR7+CD45RA+ naive T cells. The TCR sequence derives from a human donor in good health. Some libraries in this study had Jurkat cell RNA spiked in. This rearrangement joins TRBV6-2 or TRBV6-3 to TRBJ2-7, with a weak D call TRBD1 (7 bases). CDR3 loop: CASSSRQGLRYEQYF. The CDR3 DNA follows: TGTGCCAGCAGTTCCAGACAGGGACTTCGTTACGAGCAGTACTTC.